Described below is a single T cell receptor beta chain sequence and its context. As yet, its antigen is unknown. Germline trimming cut 8 bases from V and 4 bases from J; bases unmatched to any gene: 6. The CDR3 runs 13 residues. CDR1 and CDR2 from the germline V gene are SGHAT and FQNNGV. These data belong to a study of Graves' ophthalmopathy and Graves' hyperthyroidism. Points from the study as a whole: Blood also held most thyroid clonotypes expanded above 0.001 frequency.

The study amplified TCR beta CDR3 regions using RNA transcripts. Amplification began with first-round RT-PCR using HTBI primers, then second-round multiplex PCR was performed. TCRdb recomputed calls from the multiplex PCR reads with MiXCR, one row per CDR3 protein. The profile shows over 650,000 distinct CDR3 sequences, roughly two fifths of them singletons. Patients were left out if they had other autoimmune diseases, uncontrolled infections, pregnancy or lactation. The starting material, more than 8.5 ml of fresh peripheral blood, provided the PBMCs. The receptor was derived from an adult man with Graves' ophthalmopathy. The V call is TRBV11-2, the J call TRBJ2-5, with TRBD2 matching over 8 bases. Sequencing was carried out using peripheral blood. As DNA, the CDR3 is TGTGCCAGCTTAGAAGCGGGAGCAGAGACCCAGTACTTC. Amino acids: CASLEAGAETQYF.